This T cell receptor beta chain was identified in a study of immune heterogeneity within non-small cell lung tumors. Overall study: Classification of the tumors gave a few squamous cell carcinomas, around ten non-squamous carcinomas and 1 not otherwise specified.

Study observations and caveats: Local T-cell clonality was recorded as moderately but significantly correlated with local tumor mutational burden, with R roughly 0.34.

Template came from bulk tumor genomic DNA, at approximately 540 ng per sample. While surgery was under way, several biopsies spaced far apart were taken per primary tumor. Patients went through curative surgery, and their non-small cell lung cancer was untreated and newly diagnosed. A total of about 15 patients with newly diagnosed non-small cell lung cancer, all of whom were undergoing surgery with curative intent, made up the donors. V lost 3 bases and J lost 7; bases outside the gene matches: 6. Germline CDR1 reads SGDLS; CDR2 reads YYNGEE. This CDR3 region has 15 residues. The TCR beta CDR3 region was amplified by multiplex PCR employing 32 V and 13 J primers. TCRdb passed the multiplex PCR reads through MiXCR, listing each CDR3 protein once. The data show about 11,000 distinct CDR3 sequences, with roughly 29% seen just once and about an eighth held by the top ten. This clonotype occurred once. The antigen remains undetermined.

The sequenced sample was lung tumor tissue. The clonotype was recovered from a man aged 45-65 years with non-small cell lung cancer. The chain couples TRBV9 to TRBJ2-1, with 11 bases aligning to TRBD2. This CDR3 is CASSALAGGPNEQFF. CDR3 in DNA: TGTGCCAGCAGCGCATTAGCGGGGGGGCCTAATGAGCAGTTCTTC.